This T cell receptor beta chain was documented in a study of CD8 T cells in ankylosing spondylitis. Whole-study results and caveats: Matched ankylosing spondylitis synovial fluid reportedly showed significant enrichment of disease-linked clones.

Worth noting for this clonotype: Its antigen remains unidentified.

Quantitative 5'-RACE was performed with molecular barcodes, and it yielded the TCR beta libraries. TCRdb independently ran MiXCR on the 5' RACE reads; one entry per CDR3 protein. The sample lists around 150,000 distinct CDR3 sequences, approximately 10% occurring once. Germline V gene data show CDR1 as MNHEY and CDR2 as SMNVEV (reference sequence). The V gene lost 2 bases and the J gene lost 4 bases, with 10 bases spanning the gap. The CDR3 extends over 14 amino acids. This sequence joins TRBV27 and TRBJ2-3, with D unclear. Sequenced material: blood, either unsorted or a sorted T cell fraction (not recorded which). The receptor was derived from a female donor with ankylosing spondylitis or in good health (not recorded which). The CDR3, as DNA: TGTGCCAGCAGTTTAACCCCTCTGGCAGATACGCAGTATTTT. Protein: CASSLTPLADTQYF.